This TCR beta chain was captured by sequencing in a study of PD-1 blockade in classical Hodgkin lymphoma. Study findings and constraints: Some patients started nivolumab under 1 year after ASCT, and they were excluded. CD4+ but not CD8+ TCR diversity rose significantly by C4D1. No one has yet defined what causes the repertoire differences, which may be disease activity or prior therapy. Baseline diversity in complete responders resembled that of newly diagnosed patients.

There was relapse after autologous stem cell transplantation in every patient, and there was variation in brentuximab vedotin exposure. This CDR3 has 14 amino acids. Per the germline V gene, CDR1 is SGHDT and CDR2 is YYEEEE. The V end lost 0 bases, the J end lost 5 bases, and 12 bases lay between the germline ends. Comments on this clone: No antigen is known for it.

TCRdb keeps only in-frame clones here, not all; method: immunoSEQ multiplex PCR. The sample contains fewer than 110,000 clones, roughly 90% of which appear only once. Material: peripheral blood mononuclear cells (PBMCs), obtained before the second cycle of nivolumab. The rearrangement uses TRBV5-6 and TRBJ2-7, with D unclear. The TCR was taken from a human donor with classical Hodgkin lymphoma. CDR3 amino acids: CASSLVEDWNEQYF. The CDR3 DNA sequence: TGTGCCAGCAGCTTGGTCGAAGACTGGAACGAGCAGTACTTC.